Described below is a single T cell receptor (beta chain) sequence and its context. Its matching antigen is unknown. This specimen comes from a study of blood T cells in healthy people across ages. Overall study findings and caveats: Calculation of diversity from one million T cells yielded estimates considered to be underestimates. Roughly linear age-related decline in beta diversity appeared, significant by age 40.

Primed by a sample-barcoded 5' primer and a J-beta primer mix, a second PCR proceeded for about 6 to 11 cycles. TCRdb ran MiXCR on the 5' RACE reads and lists one entry per CDR3 protein. The sample carries 910,000 or so distinct CDR3 sequences, approximately 50% recorded once. Donors were healthy Caucasian individuals from Russia aged roughly 6 to 90. Staff drew 9 to 10 milliliters of peripheral blood from each donor. The CDR3 covers 14 residues. Germline V gene sequence: CDR1 MGHDK, CDR2 SYGVNS. Trimming cost V 3 bases and J 5 bases, with 11 bases left between them. What was sequenced was blood. The rearrangement links TRBV25-1 to TRBJ2-4; D perhaps matches TRBD2 (5 bases). The source of this sequence is a woman aged 60-75 years in good health. The CDR3 spells CASSEDWAENIQYF. CDR3 nucleotides: TGTGCCAGCAGTGAGGACTGGGCCGAAAACATTCAGTACTTC.